The present T cell receptor (beta chain) was sequenced within a study of cytomegalovirus exposure and HLA in healthy donors. Healthy bone marrow donors made up the donors. J was trimmed by 1 base and V by 1 base; bases with no gene match: 7. Germline CDR1 and CDR2: SGHKS and YYEKEE (reference sequence). This CDR3 has 16 residues. The PCR employed 60 Vbeta primers together with 13 Jbeta primers. Generated by immunoSEQ multiplex PCR, the TCRdb table keeps only in-frame clones and is missing some. The data show about 110,000 clones, over 75% seen once. J is TRBJ2-5 and V is TRBV5-5; 7 nucleotides agree with TRBD1. The material sequenced was PBMCs. The receptor was isolated from a woman aged 25 to 39 in good health and CMV-seropositive. The CDR3 region has the DNA TGTGCCAGCAGCTTGCGGGACAGCTCGGTCCAAGAGACCCAGTACTTC. As protein: CASSLRDSSVQETQYF.